This T cell receptor (beta chain) came from a study of blood T cell repertoires in COVID-19. Germline V lookup: CDR1 SGHAT, CDR2 FQNNGV. With 4 bases clipped from V and 4 bases from J, the junction kept 3 bases outside the gene matches. This CDR3 has 14 residues. Produced via immunoSEQ multiplex PCR; TCRdb's table is partial and in-frame only. In the table there are 300,000 to 350,000 clones, 90% of which are singletons. Sequencing was carried out using PBMCs or T cells enriched from blood (not recorded which). The clonotype comes from a woman under 30 with acute COVID-19. V gene TRBV11-2 combines with J gene TRBJ2-3; 9 nucleotides match TRBD2. CDR3 bases: TGTGCCAGCAGCTCTAGCGGGACTTCAGATACGCAGTATTTT. Its translation: CASSSSGTSDTQYF.